This T cell receptor beta chain emerged from a study of Ad26.COV2.S vaccination and SARS-CoV-2 variants (dated by TCRdb to the early 2020s). General notes on the study: Vaccine-arm donors were drawn from COV1001, a multicentre, randomized, double-blind, placebo-controlled phase I-IIa trial of Ad26.COV2.S in healthy adults. Ad26.COV2.S was administered intramuscularly at a dose of 5x10^10 or 1x10^11 viral particles, either as one shot or as two shots given 56 days apart. TCRbeta repertoire sequencing served as the tool for gauging how specific and how broad the SARS-CoV-2-reactive T cell receptors were following Ad26.COV2.S vaccination. A total of about 30 samples were included in the TCR-sequenced set, comprising roughly 20 Ad26.COV2.S vaccine recipients, 5 placebo recipients and 8 SARS-CoV-2 convalescent individuals. Trial participants were randomized into five groups of five, in which low-dose or high-dose Ad26.COV2.S was given once or twice, or placebo was given on both occasions. Throughout the experiments and outcome assessment, investigators stayed blinded to trial group allocation. Study-wide findings and limitations: The study was not powered for comparison of responses between vaccine doses or regimens. It was noted by the authors that total T cell responses may have been underestimated by the TCR breadth and depth analyses. After vaccination, substantial breadth of spike-specific CD8+ and CD4+ T cell responses was reported. Non-spike TCR breadth was comparable between vaccine and placebo recipients, consistent with the vaccine containing only spike. Ad26.COV2.S recipients had higher spike-specific TCR breadth than placebo recipients (P = 0.0014).

Counted from cysteine to phenylalanine, this CDR3 has 15 amino acids. CDR3 DNA only is kept here, 45 bases in frame from base 1. The germline V gene yields KGHSH for CDR1 and LQKENI for CDR2. The trim is 4 bases for V and 7 bases for J, with a gap of 14 bases between the germline ends. The immunoSEQ Assay was the method used to sequence TCRbeta CDR3 regions. After extraction, genomic DNA underwent amplification by bias-controlled multiplex PCR, followed by high-throughput sequencing. On the study's bioinformatics: Collapsing and filtering of sequences were performed to quantify the absolute abundance of each unique TCRbeta CDR3 region. T cell fraction was estimated by normalizing TCRbeta template counts to usable DNA, with usable DNA measured through amplification of reference genes found in all nucleated cells. Repertoire TCRs were annotated as SARS-CoV-2-specific when V gene, CDR3 amino acid sequence and J gene were exactly matched to a known reactive TCR set. MIRA supplied the reference SARS-CoV-2 TCR set, which was filtered for enrichment in COVID-19-positive ImmuneCODE repertoires so that public or cross-reactive TCRs were removed. Drawing on the MIRA antigens, annotated TCRs were analysed further at the level of specific ORF or position within ORF. Depth was the summed frequency of annotated unique rearrangements, while breadth was defined as annotated unique rearrangements over total unique productive rearrangements. Two-sided Wilcoxon rank-sum tests were used to compare TCR breadth between groups. TCRdb retrieved this table from immuneACCESS and kept in-frame rearrangements only. Not all clones are present; in checked studies, unresolved V genes account for under half, and no reason is known for the remainder. The DNA was the basis for D and trimming; V, J and clone size are from that table. The sample contains about 680,000 clones, roughly 90% of them found a single time. The top ten clonotypes cover roughly 1.5% of the sample.

Comment on this clone: Its antigen target is currently unknown. Base qualities are not at hand, and no much larger clone is one base apart.

The treatment or condition label for this specimen denotes: roughly 19 received Ad26.COV2.S at low or high dose, single or two shots; five or six received placebo; per-sample allocation not given. Repertoires of vaccine and placebo recipients were sequenced from samples taken on day 63 after the first injection. Between 29 July and 7 August 2020, Cohort 1b enrolled 20 to 30 adults aged 18-55 years at one site in Boston, USA. As a vaccine, Ad26.COV2.S was a replication-incompetent adenovirus type 26 vector that expressed a prefusion-stabilized SARS-CoV-2 spike protein derived from the original Wuhan strain.

The TCR was taken from a person between 18 and 65 years old who received the Ad26.COV2.S COVID-19 vaccine or a placebo. The sequence links TRBV18 to TRBJ1-6, with a tentative D gene TRBD1 over 6 matching bases. The sequenced sample was peripheral blood, obtained in a trial of Ad26.COV2.S vaccine versus placebo. The CDR3 protein is CASSRTAGENSPLHF. DNA sequence: TGTGCCAGCTCACGGACAGCTGGAGAGAATTCACCCCTCCACTTT. Extended through the reference TRBV18 and TRBJ1-6 proteins, this CDR3 yields the full variable domain: NAGVMQNPRHLVRRRGQEARLRCSPMKGHSHVYWYRQLPEEGLKFMVYLQKENIIDESGMPKERFSAEFPKEGPSILRIQQVVRGDSAAYFCASSRTAGENSPLHFGNGTRLTVT.